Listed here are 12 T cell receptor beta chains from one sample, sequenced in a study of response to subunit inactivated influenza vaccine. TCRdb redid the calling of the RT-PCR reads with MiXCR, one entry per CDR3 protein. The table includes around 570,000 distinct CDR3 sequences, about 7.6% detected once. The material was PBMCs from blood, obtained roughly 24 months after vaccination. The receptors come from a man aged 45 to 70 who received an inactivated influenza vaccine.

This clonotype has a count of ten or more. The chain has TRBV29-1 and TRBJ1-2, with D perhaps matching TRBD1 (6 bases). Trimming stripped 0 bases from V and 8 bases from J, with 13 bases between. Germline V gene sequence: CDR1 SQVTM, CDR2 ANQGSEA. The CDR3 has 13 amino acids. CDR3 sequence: CSVEDSPGGGYTF. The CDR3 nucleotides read TGCAGCGTTGAAGACTCCCCGGGGGGCGGCTACACCTTC.

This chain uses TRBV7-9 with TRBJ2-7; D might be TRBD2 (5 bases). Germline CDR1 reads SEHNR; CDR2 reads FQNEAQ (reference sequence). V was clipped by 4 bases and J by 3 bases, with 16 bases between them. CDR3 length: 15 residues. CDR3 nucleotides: TGTGCCAGCAGCTCGTCGGGAAGCGCTATCTACGAGCAGTACTTC. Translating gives CASSSSGSAIYEQYF.

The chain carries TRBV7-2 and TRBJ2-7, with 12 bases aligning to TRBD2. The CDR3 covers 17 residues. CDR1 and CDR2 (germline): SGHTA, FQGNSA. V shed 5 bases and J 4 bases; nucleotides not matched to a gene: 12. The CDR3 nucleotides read TGTGCCAGCAGCCCAACTAGCGGGAGGTTTTCTAGTTACGAGCAGTACTTC. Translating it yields CASSPTSGRFSSYEQYF.

This chain's CDR3 is CASTSRTGIFSEQYF. Here the CDR3 DNA reads TGTGCCAGCACCTCCCGTACAGGGATTTTCAGCGAGCAGTACTTC. The rearrangement uses TRBV21-1 and TRBJ2-7; TRBD2, the table's D call, lacks a check against the DNA. TRBV21-1 is a pseudogene locus. The CDR3 runs to 15 residues.

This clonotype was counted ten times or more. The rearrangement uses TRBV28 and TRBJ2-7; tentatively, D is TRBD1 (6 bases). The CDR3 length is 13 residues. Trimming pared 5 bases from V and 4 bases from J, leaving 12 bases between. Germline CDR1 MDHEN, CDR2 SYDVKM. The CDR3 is CASSDGTSYEQYF. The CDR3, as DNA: TGTGCCAGCAGTGACGGGACATCTTACGAGCAGTACTTC. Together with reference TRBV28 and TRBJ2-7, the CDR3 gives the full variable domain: DVKVTQSSRYLVKRTGEKVFLECVQDMDHENMFWYRQDPGLGLRLIYFSYDVKMKEKGDIPEGYSVSREKKERFSLILESASTNQTSMYLCASSDGTSYEQYFGPGTRLTVT.

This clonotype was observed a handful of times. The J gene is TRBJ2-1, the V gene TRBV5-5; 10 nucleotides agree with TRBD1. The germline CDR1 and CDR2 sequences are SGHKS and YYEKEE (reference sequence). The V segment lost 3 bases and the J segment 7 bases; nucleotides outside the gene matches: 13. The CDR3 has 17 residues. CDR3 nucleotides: TGTGCCAGCAGCTCCCACCCGCCGGGACAGGGGTTTAATGAGCAGTTCTTC. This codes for CASSSHPPGQGFNEQFF.

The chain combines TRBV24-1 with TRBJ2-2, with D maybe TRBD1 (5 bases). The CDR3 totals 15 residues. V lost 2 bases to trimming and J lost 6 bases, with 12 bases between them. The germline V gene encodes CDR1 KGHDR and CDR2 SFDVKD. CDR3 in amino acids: CATSDWPQGAGELFF. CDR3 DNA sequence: TGTGCCACCAGTGATTGGCCTCAAGGGGCCGGGGAGCTGTTTTTT.

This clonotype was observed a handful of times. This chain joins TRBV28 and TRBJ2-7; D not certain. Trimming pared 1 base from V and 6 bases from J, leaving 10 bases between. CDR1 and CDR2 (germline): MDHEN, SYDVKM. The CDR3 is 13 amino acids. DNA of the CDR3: TGTGCCAGCAGTTTATCGTACACAGCCGAGCAGTACTTC. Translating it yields CASSLSYTAEQYF.

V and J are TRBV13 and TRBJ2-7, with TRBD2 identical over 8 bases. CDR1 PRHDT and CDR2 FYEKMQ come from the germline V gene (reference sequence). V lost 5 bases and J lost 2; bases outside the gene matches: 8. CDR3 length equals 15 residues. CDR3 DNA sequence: TGTGCCAGCAGCGGCGCTGGACTAGCTACCTACGAGCAGTACTTC. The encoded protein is CASSGAGLATYEQYF.

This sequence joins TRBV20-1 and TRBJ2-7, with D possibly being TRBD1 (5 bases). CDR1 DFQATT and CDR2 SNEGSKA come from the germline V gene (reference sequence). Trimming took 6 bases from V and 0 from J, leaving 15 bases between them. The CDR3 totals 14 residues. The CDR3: CSAGFQGFSYEQYF. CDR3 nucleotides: TGCAGTGCGGGCTTCCAGGGATTCTCCTACGAGCAGTACTTC.

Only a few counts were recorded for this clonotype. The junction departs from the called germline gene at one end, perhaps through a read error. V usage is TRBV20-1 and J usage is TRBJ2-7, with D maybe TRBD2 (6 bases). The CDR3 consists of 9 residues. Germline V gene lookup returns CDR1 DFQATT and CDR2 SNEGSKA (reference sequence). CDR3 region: CSASPLAHF. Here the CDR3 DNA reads TGCAGTGCTAGCCCCCTAGCGCACTTC.

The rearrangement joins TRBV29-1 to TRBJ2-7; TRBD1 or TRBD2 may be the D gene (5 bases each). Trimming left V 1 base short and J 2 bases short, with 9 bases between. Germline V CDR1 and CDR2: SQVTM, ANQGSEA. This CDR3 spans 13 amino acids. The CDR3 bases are TGCAGCGTTGAAGTCGGGACCACCTACGAGCAGTACTTC. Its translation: CSVEVGTTYEQYF.